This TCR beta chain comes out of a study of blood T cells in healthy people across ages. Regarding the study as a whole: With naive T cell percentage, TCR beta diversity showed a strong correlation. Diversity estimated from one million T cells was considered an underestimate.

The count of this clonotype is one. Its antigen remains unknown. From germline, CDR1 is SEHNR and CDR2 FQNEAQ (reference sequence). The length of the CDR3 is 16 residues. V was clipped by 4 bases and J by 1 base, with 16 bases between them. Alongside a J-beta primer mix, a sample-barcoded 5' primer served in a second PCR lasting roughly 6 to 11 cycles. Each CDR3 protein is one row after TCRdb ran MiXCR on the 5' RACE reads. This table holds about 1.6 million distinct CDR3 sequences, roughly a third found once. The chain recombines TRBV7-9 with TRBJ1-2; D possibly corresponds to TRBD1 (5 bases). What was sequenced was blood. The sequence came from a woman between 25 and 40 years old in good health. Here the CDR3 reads CASSSGRDLLNYGYTF. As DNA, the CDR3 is TGTGCCAGCAGCTCGGGACGGGACCTTCTTAACTATGGCTACACCTTC.